A single sample is the source of the 6 T cell receptor beta chains below, sequenced in a study of T cells in Graves' hyperthyroidism and ophthalmopathy. Amplified TCR beta CDR3 regions came from RNA transcripts. TCR CDR3 regions were first amplified by RT-PCR with HTBI primers. From the multiplex PCR reads, TCRdb called clonotypes with MiXCR, one entry per CDR3 protein. This sample has around 300,000 distinct CDR3 sequences, with roughly 13% found just once. Sequencing used blood. The receptors here all came from a woman aged 40 to 55 with Graves' hyperthyroidism.

This clonotype occurred many times. The gene calls are TRBV7-9 and TRBJ2-1, with D tentatively TRBD1 (5 bases). Germline CDR1 is SEHNR and CDR2 is FQNEAQ (reference sequence). V was trimmed by 5 bases and J by 1 base, leaving 12 bases between them. This CDR3 region has 15 residues. Here the CDR3 reads CASSAQGRSYNEQFF. DNA of the CDR3: TGTGCCAGCAGCGCCCAGGGTCGATCCTACAATGAGCAGTTCTTC.

This clonotype was observed at least ten times. CDR3 bases: TGTGCCAGCAGTTTGAACCCAGATACGCAGTATTTT. Encoded protein: CASSLNPDTQYF. The chain is built from TRBV12-3 or TRBV12-4 and TRBJ2-3; unclear D gene. With 3 bases removed from V and 4 bases from J, the gap between germline ends came to 5 bases. CDR3 size: 12 residues.

With regard to this clonotype: A read error may explain this, as a much larger clone is one base away. The V gene is TRBV6-6, the J gene TRBJ1-1; D remains unclear. The germline V gene encodes CDR1 MNHNY and CDR2 SVGAGI (reference sequence). Trimming left V 0 bases short and J 1 base short, with 9 bases between. The length of the CDR3 is 15 residues. The CDR3, as DNA: TGTGCCAGCAGTTACTCGATGGCTCGGAACACTGAAGCTTTCTTT. Protein product: CASSYSMARNTEAFF.

This clonotype has ten or more counts. CDR3 in DNA: TGTGCCAGTAGGGAGACAGGGGGGAAGGACACTGAAGCTTTCTTT. Translating gives CASRETGGKDTEAFF. The rearrangement uses TRBV19 and TRBJ1-1, with 9 bases aligning to TRBD1. The CDR3 covers 15 residues. The V and J ends lost 6 bases and 3 bases, in that order; junction bases with no gene match: 8. CDR1 and CDR2 (germline): LNHDA, SQIVND (reference sequence).

This clonotype was seen repeatedly, ten times or more. V is TRBV30 and J is TRBJ2-5; tentatively, D is TRBD2 (6 bases). CDR3 length: 14 residues. V gave up 4 bases and J gave up 5 bases, with 17 bases separating them. Germline assignment: CDR1 GTSNPN and CDR2 SVGIG (reference sequence). The CDR3: CAWTGTSIRETQYF. The CDR3 region has the DNA TGTGCCTGGACCGGGACTTCTATTCGGGAGACCCAGTACTTC.

This clonotype occurred many times. The genes are TRBV29-1 and TRBJ2-1; TRBD2 is a possible D gene (5 bases). Trimming took 6 bases from V and 13 from J, leaving 16 bases between them. This CDR3 region has 11 residues. Looked up from germline, CDR1 is SQVTM and CDR2 is ANQGSEA. Here the CDR3 DNA reads TGCAGCGTGCCGGACTCCCGGGGACAGTTCTTC. Protein: CSVPDSRGQFF.